A selection of T cell receptor beta chains follows, all from one sample in a study of cytomegalovirus exposure and HLA in healthy donors. This table comes from immunoSEQ multiplex PCR, and its TCRdb copy is limited to in-frame clones, with some not included. Of approximately 160,000 clones in the sample, around four fifths were seen once. Source material: PBMCs. The receptor source for this set is a woman in her late teens or twenties in good health and CMV-seronegative. Each CDR3 is given with its conserved first and last residue. D genes are given only for firm matches. Size is stated for part of the rows, as once, few or many counts, or as a class when the clone is expanded.

j_call	d_call	clone_size	v_call	cdr3_aa	cdr3_nt
TRBJ2-7	.	.	TRBV28	CASSLNSYEQYF	TGTGCCAGCAGTTTAAACAGCTACGAGCAGTACTTC
TRBJ2-7	TRBD1	.	TRBV9	CASSVAGQGATYEQYF	TGTGCCAGCAGCGTAGCCGGACAGGGGGCTACCTACGAGCAGTACTTC
TRBJ2-7	.	.	TRBV7-6	CASSRISGDEQYF	TGTGCCAGCAGCCGGATCTCAGGGGACGAGCAGTACTTC
TRBJ1-1	.	.	TRBV5-1	CASSRPGAEAFF	TGCGCCAGCAGCCGTCCCGGGGCTGAAGCTTTCTTT
TRBJ1-2	.	.	TRBV29-1	CSVERGGMNGYTF	TGCAGCGTTGAAAGAGGCGGGATGAATGGCTACACCTTC
TRBJ2-1	.	once	TRBV28	CASSFTQGPYNEQFF	TGTGCCAGCAGTTTCACCCAGGGCCCCTACAATGAGCAGTTCTTC
TRBJ2-3	.	.	TRBV5-1	CASSLGRGDTQYF	TGCGCCAGCAGCTTGGGCCGCGGGGATACGCAGTATTTT
TRBJ2-7	TRBD1	.	TRBV18	CASSRDRPSYEQYF	TGTGCCAGCTCACGGGACAGGCCATCCTACGAGCAGTACTTC
TRBJ1-2	.	many	TRBV28	CASTEDSYYGYTF	TGTGCCAGCACGGAGGACAGTTACTATGGCTACACCTTC
TRBJ1-1	TRBD1	.	TRBV10-3	CAISNTGVTEAFF	TGTGCCATCAGTAATACAGGGGTCACTGAAGCTTTCTTT
TRBJ2-7	.	.	TRBV6-6	CASSSTTDSYEQYF	TGTGCCAGCAGTTCCACGACAGACTCCTACGAGCAGTACTTC
TRBJ2-1	.	.	TRBV6-6	CASKGVDEQFF	TGTGCCAGCAAGGGGGTCGATGAGCAGTTCTTC
TRBJ1-5	.	.	TRBV2	CASSADIRGNQPQHF	TGTGCCAGCAGTGCGGACATCCGTGGCAATCAGCCCCAGCATTTT
TRBJ2-3	TRBD2	.	TRBV5-1	CASSGGGKDTQYF	TGCGCCAGCTCCGGGGGGGGGAAGGATACGCAGTATTTT
TRBJ1-1	TRBD1	.	TRBV19	CASKKLVSLRDRNTEAFF	TGTGCCAGTAAAAAGCTTGTGAGTCTCCGGGACAGAAACACTGAAGCTTTCTTT
TRBJ1-3	TRBD1	.	TRBV29-1	CSAPGGPGNTIYF	TGCAGCGCCCCAGGGGGGCCTGGAAACACCATATATTTT
TRBJ1-1	.	.	TRBV4-1	CASSQGRERTLKLFF	TGCGCCAGCAGCCAAGGGCGGGAGCGAACACTGAAGCTATTCTTT
TRBJ2-5	.	few	TRBV5-1	CASSLIEGRETQYF	TGCGCCAGCAGCTTGATAGAGGGAAGAGAGACCCAGTACTTC
TRBJ2-1	TRBD2	.	TRBV2	CASSEFGSGITYNEQFF	TGTGCCAGCAGTGAGTTTGGTAGCGGGATCACCTACAATGAGCAGTTCTTC
TRBJ1-1	.	.	TRBV5-1	CASSYGTEAFF	TGCGCCAGCAGTTACGGGACAGAAGCTTTCTTT
TRBJ2-5	TRBD2	.	TRBV5-1	CASSFPVAGGSETQYF	TGCGCCAGCAGCTTCCCCGTAGCGGGGGGGTCGGAGACCCAGTACTTC
TRBJ1-2	.	once	TRBV6-5	CASAFGGNYGYTF	TGTGCCAGCGCCTTCGGGGGGAACTATGGCTACACCTTC
TRBJ2-1	.	.	TRBV19	CASSIKGREVWDEQFF	TGTGCCAGTAGTATAAAGGGCAGGGAAGTCTGGGATGAGCAGTTCTTC
TRBJ2-7	.	.	TRBV11-2	CASRGDSYEQYF	TGTGCCAGCAGAGGGGACTCCTACGAGCAGTACTTC
TRBJ2-7	.	.	TRBV28	CASKQGYPYEQYF	TGTGCCAGCAAACAGGGATACCCCTACGAGCAGTACTTC
TRBJ2-2	TRBD1	.	TRBV5-4	CASSPDRDGELFF	TGTGCCAGCAGTCCGGACAGGGACGGGGAGCTGTTTTTT
TRBJ1-4	.	once	TRBV5-1	CASSKYRATNEKLFF	TGCGCCAGCAGCAAATACAGGGCAACTAATGAAAAACTGTTTTTT
TRBJ2-7	TRBD1	.	TRBV28	CASLGTGDGGRAYEQYF	TGTGCCAGCTTGGGGACAGGGGATGGCGGGAGAGCCTACGAGCAGTACTTC
TRBJ2-7	.	few	TRBV28	CASSDQGVRYYEQYF	TGTGCCAGCAGTGACCAAGGGGTTCGCTACTACGAGCAGTACTTC
TRBJ1-4	TRBD1	.	TRBV19	CASSPEVRQGQNEKLFF	TGTGCCAGTAGTCCAGAGGTCAGACAGGGCCAAAATGAAAAACTGTTTTTT
TRBJ1-4	TRBD1	.	TRBV5-1	CASSPGQASNEKLFF	TGCGCCAGCAGCCCGGGACAGGCATCTAATGAAAAACTGTTTTTT
TRBJ2-7	TRBD1	.	TRBV7-9	CASSETGGPSYEQYF	TGTGCCAGCAGCGAGACAGGGGGCCCATCCTACGAGCAGTACTTC
TRBJ1-5	.	.	TRBV2	CASRTVSRPQHF	TGTGCCAGCCGGACAGTCTCCCGGCCCCAGCATTTT
TRBJ2-7	TRBD1	.	TRBV5-5	CASSLRTRMTGGEQYF	TGTGCCAGCAGCTTACGAACCCGTATGACAGGGGGCGAGCAGTACTTC
TRBJ2-3	TRBD2	.	TRBV7-3	CASSFTGLAGTDTQYF	TGTGCTAGCAGCTTCACTGGACTAGCGGGGACAGATACGCAGTATTTT
TRBJ2-3	TRBD2	.	TRBV27	CASSFSGTSRTDTQYF	TGTGCCAGCAGTTTTTCCGGGACTAGTCGCACAGATACGCAGTATTTT
TRBJ2-3	.	once	TRBV6-5	CASSYQLRTDTQYF	TGTGCCAGCAGTTACCAACTACGAACAGATACGCAGTATTTT
TRBJ1-2	.	few	TRBV2	CASANAGLGGYTF	TGTGCCAGCGCAAATGCGGGGTTAGGAGGCTACACCTTC
TRBJ1-1	.	.	TRBV6-5	CASSETGHRNTEAFF	TGTGCCAGCAGCGAGACCGGACATAGGAACACTGAAGCTTTCTTT
TRBJ1-2	TRBD1	.	TRBV5-1	CASRSGQGNYGYTF	TGCGCCAGCAGATCGGGACAGGGTAACTATGGCTACACCTTC
TRBJ2-1	TRBD1	.	TRBV6-5	CASGQGNEQFF	TGTGCCAGTGGACAGGGAAATGAGCAGTTCTTC
TRBJ2-5	.	.	TRBV7-8	CASSLYEETQYF	TGTGCCAGCAGCTTGTATGAAGAGACCCAGTACTTC
TRBJ2-7	TRBD1	.	TRBV28	CASLVQGAENEQYF	TGTGCCAGCTTGGTACAGGGGGCCGAGAACGAGCAGTACTTC
TRBJ1-1	TRBD1	.	TRBV7-3	CASSQGQGHTEAFF	TGTGCCAGCAGCCAGGGACAGGGGCACACTGAAGCTTTCTTT
TRBJ1-2	.	.	TRBV5-1	CASSSSGGGGYTF	TGCGCCAGCAGCTCCTCGGGTGGCGGTGGCTACACCTTC
TRBJ2-7	TRBD1	.	TRBV28	CASSHPGTGLHEQYF	TGTGCCAGCAGTCACCCCGGGACAGGGCTCCACGAGCAGTACTTC
TRBJ2-7	TRBD1	.	TRBV7-3	CASSLGTGLEQYF	TGTGCCAGCAGCTTAGGGACAGGGCTCGAGCAGTACTTC
TRBJ1-2	.	.	TRBV6-6	CASSYEGVRNYGYTF	TGTGCCAGCAGTTATGAAGGGGTCAGAAACTATGGCTACACCTTC
TRBJ2-5	TRBD2	.	TRBV4-2	CASSPAGTSDQETQYF	TGTGCCAGCAGCCCCGCCGGGACTAGCGATCAAGAGACCCAGTACTTC
TRBJ1-1	.	.	TRBV12-5	CASGLALQRGEAFF	TGTGCTAGTGGTTTGGCGCTTCAACGGGGGGAAGCTTTCTTT
TRBJ2-1	.	.	TRBV28	CASSFSGSRAYNEQFF	TGTGCCAGCAGTTTCTCCGGATCCAGGGCCTACAATGAGCAGTTCTTC
TRBJ1-4	TRBD1	few	TRBV5-1	CASSDVDRAGKLFF	TGCGCCAGCAGCGACGTGGACAGGGCGGGAAAACTGTTTTTT
TRBJ1-1	.	.	TRBV6-5	CASTRVQSREAFF	TGTGCCAGCACCCGCGTACAGTCCCGGGAAGCTTTCTTT
TRBJ1-4	.	.	TRBV25-1	CASSELQGNEKLFF	TGTGCCAGCAGTGAACTGCAGGGGAATGAAAAACTGTTTTTT
TRBJ1-3	.	.	TRBV4-1	CASSQVPGSGNTIYF	TGCGCCAGCAGCCAAGTCCCCGGCTCTGGAAACACCATATATTTT
TRBJ1-1	TRBD1	.	TRBV28	CASRNRGMNTEAFF	TGTGCCAGCAGAAACAGGGGCATGAACACTGAAGCTTTCTTT
TRBJ1-2	TRBD1	.	TRBV25-1	CASSMGDRGVGGYTF	TGTGCCAGCAGTATGGGTGACAGGGGTGTTGGTGGCTACACCTTC